A selection of T cell receptor beta chains follows, all from one sample in a study of graft-versus-host responses after intestinal transplantation. These receptors lack a known antigen. Measured with immunoSEQ multiplex PCR; TCRdb has only the in-frame clones, and not every one. The top ten hold roughly 0.2% of the sample, which has around 120,000 clones, 90% seen once. This sample comprised unstimulated CD4+ T cells sorted from spleen or lymph node cells, obtained before intestinal transplant. The receptors come from a human donor who received an intestinal transplant. CDR3s include the opening cysteine and the closing phenylalanine or tryptophan. D genes are given only for firm matches. A clone size is listed for some rows: how often the clone was seen (once, few, many), or a class if it is expanded.

D,size,J,V,DNA,CDR3
TRBD1,.,TRBJ1-2,TRBV9,TGTGCCAGCAGCTCAAACAGGGGGTCCGGCTATGGCTACACCTTC,CASSSNRGSGYGYTF
TRBD1,.,TRBJ2-5,TRBV2,TGTGCCAGCAGTGATAGGGACAGGGTGGAGACCCAGTACTTC,CASSDRDRVETQYF
TRBD1,.,TRBJ2-5,TRBV5-1,TGCGCCAGCAGCTTTCGGACAGGGTACGAAGAGACCCAGTACTTC,CASSFRTGYEETQYF
TRBD1,.,TRBJ2-7,TRBV4-1,TGCGCCAGCAGCCGCACCGGGACAGCCTCCTACGAGCAGTACTTC,CASSRTGTASYEQYF
TRBD1,.,TRBJ1-6,TRBV7-2,TGTGCCAGCAGCCCTCGGGGACAGGGGGACGGTTCACCCCTCCACTTT,CASSPRGQGDGSPLHF
.,.,TRBJ1-4,TRBV5-5,TGTGCCAGCAGCTTGGGAAGACTTAATGAAAAACTGTTTTTT,CASSLGRLNEKLFF
.,.,TRBJ1-4,TRBV5-4,TGTGCCAGCAGCCTACGGACGAGGGGGGGGGAAAAACTGTTTTTT,CASSLRTRGGEKLFF
TRBD1,.,TRBJ1-1,TRBV6-6,TGTGCCAGCAGTCCCGTGACAGGGGCCGCGAACACTGAAGCTTTCTTT,CASSPVTGAANTEAFF
.,.,TRBJ2-3,TRBV6-5,TGTGCCAGCAGTTACGGGCACCACACAGATACGCAGTATTTT,CASSYGHHTDTQYF
TRBD2,once,TRBJ2-1,TRBV6-6,TGTGCCAGCAGTTATTTGCCTAGCGGGAGGAATGAGCAGTTCTTC,CASSYLPSGRNEQFF
TRBD1,.,TRBJ1-1,TRBV2,TGTGCCAGCAGTGCTACAGGGGGGTCTGAAGCTTTCTTT,CASSATGGSEAFF
TRBD2,.,TRBJ2-5,TRBV18,TGTGCCAGCTCACCTGGGAGGGGAGAGACCCAGTACTTC,CASSPGRGETQYF
TRBD1,.,TRBJ1-2,TRBV5-1,TGCGCCAGCAGCGGCGGGACAGATTACTATGGCTACACCTTC,CASSGGTDYYGYTF
TRBD1,.,TRBJ2-7,TRBV5-1,TGCGCCAGCAGCCCGGACAGGAGCTCCTACGAGCAGTACTTC,CASSPDRSSYEQYF
.,.,TRBJ1-5,TRBV6-1,TGTGCCAGCAGTGAAGCGGGAAGGGGGCAGCCCCAGCATTTT,CASSEAGRGQPQHF
.,.,TRBJ2-7,TRBV5-5,TGTGCCAGCAGCCTCACGGTCTCGGGATTCAAGCAGTACTTC,CASSLTVSGFKQYF
.,.,TRBJ2-3,TRBV5-1,TGCGCCAGCAGCTGGGAGGACGGCACAGATACGCAGTATTTT,CASSWEDGTDTQYF
TRBD1,.,TRBJ2-7,TRBV7-2,TGTGCCAGCAGCTTTATACCCGACAGGGGCTTCTACGAGCAGTACTTC,CASSFIPDRGFYEQYF
TRBD1,.,TRBJ1-3,TRBV11-2,TGTGCCAGCAGTCGAGGCTCGGACAGGGCCACCTCTGGAGGAAACACCATATATTTT,CASSRGSDRATSGGNTIYF
TRBD1,.,TRBJ1-1,TRBV5-6,TGTGCCAGCAGCTTGTTAGGGTCAGGGGGTACTGAAGCTTTCTTT,CASSLLGSGGTEAFF
.,once,TRBJ2-7,TRBV30,TGTGCCTGGAGTAAGCAGAGCGGGCCCTACGAGCAGTACTTC,CAWSKQSGPYEQYF
TRBD2,.,TRBJ2-2,TRBV5-1,TGCGCCAGCAGCGCGTCTAGCGGGAGAAACACCGGGGAGCTGTTTTTT,CASSASSGRNTGELFF
.,.,TRBJ1-1,TRBV6-5,TGTGCCAGCAGTTATTCCGCAGGGAACACTGAAGCTTTCTTT,CASSYSAGNTEAFF
.,.,TRBJ2-2,TRBV28,TGTGCCGCCTCGGCTGTCAGGCCCACCGGGGAGCTGTTTTTT,CAASAVRPTGELFF
TRBD2,.,TRBJ2-1,TRBV5-4,TGTGCCAGCAACATAGCGGGGGGGAGGGAAGAGCAGTTCTTC,CASNIAGGREEQFF
.,.,TRBJ2-3,TRBV5-4,TGTGCCAGCAGCTTGGCGGGGACACCTGCTGTCACAGATACGCAGTATTTT,CASSLAGTPAVTDTQYF
TRBD1,few,TRBJ1-3,TRBV5-6,TGTGCCAGCAGCCGGGACAGGGGCTCTGGAAACACCATATATTTT,CASSRDRGSGNTIYF
TRBD2,.,TRBJ2-5,TRBV6-1,TGTGCCAGCAGGGGACTAGCCCGGGAGACCCAGTACTTC,CASRGLARETQYF
.,once,TRBJ1-4,TRBV5-1,TGCGCCAGCAGCTTGGACACCTCTAATGAAAAACTGTTTTTT,CASSLDTSNEKLFF
.,once,TRBJ1-5,TRBV5-8,TGTGCCAGCAGCTTGGAAGGGAGTCAGCCCCAGCATTTT,CASSLEGSQPQHF
.,.,TRBJ2-3,TRBV11-2,TGTGCCAGCAGCTTTACCCCACGGCTAGCTGCAGATACGCAGTATTTT,CASSFTPRLAADTQYF
.,.,TRBJ1-3,TRBV18,TGTGCCAGCTCACCTTTGGGCAGTGAGAGCTCTGGAAACACCATATATTTT,CASSPLGSESSGNTIYF
.,.,TRBJ2-2,TRBV9,TGTGCCAGCAGCGAGAGGGGACTCGCGGGCACCGGGGAGCTGTTTTTT,CASSERGLAGTGELFF
TRBD1,few,TRBJ1-2,TRBV4-3,TGCGCCAGCAGCCAAGTCGGAACAGGGGGTAATGGCTACACCTTC,CASSQVGTGGNGYTF
TRBD2,.,TRBJ2-5,TRBV9,TGTGCCAGCAGCAAGAACGGGGGGGCCGTAGAGACCCAGTACTTC,CASSKNGGAVETQYF
TRBD1,.,TRBJ1-3,TRBV7-8,TGTGCCAGCAGCTGGGACAGGGCCTCTGGAAACACCATATATTTT,CASSWDRASGNTIYF
TRBD2,.,TRBJ2-1,TRBV19,TGTGCCAGTAGTTCGCGGGGGATAGCGGGAGCAGAGCAGTTCTTC,CASSSRGIAGAEQFF
.,.,TRBJ1-4,TRBV19,TGTGCCAGTAGTACCCGCATCCCAGCGGAAAAACTGTTTTTT,CASSTRIPAEKLFF
.,once,TRBJ2-7,TRBV7-9,TGTGCCAGCAGCGGCCGAGGAGCGAAGGAATACGAGCAGTACTTC,CASSGRGAKEYEQYF
TRBD2,.,TRBJ2-3,TRBV28,TGTGCCAGCAGTCCATCGAGGGCGGGAGTTAGCACAGATACGCAGTATTTT,CASSPSRAGVSTDTQYF
TRBD1,once,TRBJ2-1,TRBV18,TGTGCCAGCTCAACCGGGACAGTCAGCTCCTACAATGAGCAGTTCTTC,CASSTGTVSSYNEQFF
TRBD2,.,TRBJ2-1,TRBV14,TGTGCCAGCAGCCCACGACACAGAGCGGGAGGAAGATACAATGAGCAGTTCTTC,CASSPRHRAGGRYNEQFF
.,few,TRBJ1-6,TRBV30,TGTGCCTGGAGTGTACTTCGGGGGGCGAATTCACCCCTCCACTTT,CAWSVLRGANSPLHF
.,.,TRBJ2-7,TRBV7-9,TGTGCCAGCAGCTTAGCGGGGGGCGAGCAGTACTTC,CASSLAGGEQYF
TRBD1,.,TRBJ2-7,TRBV5-1,TGCGCCAGCACAGGGACAGGCTCACCCTACGAGCAGTACTTC,CASTGTGSPYEQYF
.,once,TRBJ1-2,TRBV28,TGTGCCAGCACCACAGCCTTGAACTATGGCTACACCTTC,CASTTALNYGYTF